The clone carrying this TCR beta chain has a count of ten or more. The target antigen is unknown. The source of the sample is a study of T cells after yellow fever vaccination. Germline V gives CDR1 MNHNY, CDR2 SVGAGI (reference sequence). This CDR3 is built from 13 residues. The V end lost 6 bases, the J end lost 5 bases, and 11 bases lay between the germline ends. Findings of the study overall: CD4 and CD8 compartments shared a small share of clonotypes. Most primary-vaccination clones reappeared after the booster (approximately 96% CD4, roughly 90% CD8).

5'RACE template switching generated TCR cDNA, adding a universal primer site and UMIs. TCRdb ran MiXCR on the 5' RACE reads and lists one entry per CDR3 protein. The table lists 500,000 to 550,000 distinct CDR3 sequences, about a fifth of them singletons. Sequenced material: PBMCs, taken about 20 days after the first yellow fever vaccination. The rearrangement joins TRBV6-6 to TRBJ2-1, with D possibly matching TRBD1 (6 bases). The sequence derives from a man aged 18 to 29 who received the YFV17D yellow fever vaccine. For the CDR3, the DNA is TGTGCCAGCAGCGGGACACCCCACAATGAGCAGTTCTTC. Translated, it gives CASSGTPHNEQFF.